Listed below are T cell receptor beta chains from one sample, sequenced in a study of blood T cell repertoires in COVID-19. Libraries were prepared by immunoSEQ multiplex PCR; TCRdb keeps only in-frame clonotypes and omits some of them. Of about 92,000 clones in the sample, 85% were seen once. The sample was peripheral blood. Receptors were obtained from an elderly man with acute or convalescent COVID-19. Both conserved end residues are part of each CDR3. D genes are given only for firm matches. Not every row has a clone size; where given, it reads once, few, many or a size class.

size	D	V	J	CDR3	DNA
few	NA	TRBV2	TRBJ1-1	CASSEVGIEAFF	TGTGCCAGCAGTGAAGTGGGCATAGAAGCTTTCTTT
NA	TRBD1	TRBV28	TRBJ1-1	CASSFLTGGNTEAFF	TGTGCCAGCAGTTTTTTGACAGGGGGGAACACTGAAGCTTTCTTT
NA	TRBD2	TRBV11-2	TRBJ2-3	CASSLARTSGKGKDTQYF	TGTGCCAGCAGCTTAGCCCGGACTAGCGGGAAGGGAAAAGATACGCAGTATTTT
NA	NA	TRBV9	TRBJ2-1	CASLCREPASNNEQFF	TGTGCCAGCCTTTGTCGGGAGCCTGCATCCAACAATGAGCAGTTCTTC
NA	TRBD2	TRBV5-1	TRBJ2-1	CASSGLATSYNEQFF	TGCGCCAGCAGCGGACTAGCGACGTCCTACAATGAGCAGTTCTTC
NA	NA	TRBV2	TRBJ2-3	CASSEVGQGRQYF	TGTGCCAGCAGTGAAGTCGGGCAGGGCAGGCAGTATTTT
NA	NA	TRBV6-5	TRBJ1-3	CASSLDYASGNTIYF	TGTGCCAGCAGCCTAGATTACGCCTCTGGAAACACCATATATTTT
NA	NA	TRBV5-1	TRBJ1-6	CASSSTLDRNSPLHF	TGCGCCAGCAGCTCGACCCTAGACAGGAATTCACCCCTCCACTTT
once	TRBD1	TRBV30	TRBJ2-7	CAWSPRTGVMYEQYF	TGTGCCTGGAGTCCCCGGACAGGGGTGATGTACGAGCAGTACTTC
NA	TRBD2	TRBV12-5	TRBJ2-2	CASGRPGLANTGELFF	TGTGCTAGTGGTCGACCGGGACTAGCAAACACCGGGGAGCTGTTTTTT
NA	TRBD1	TRBV7-9	TRBJ2-1	CASLSDRANEQFF	TGTGCCAGTCTTTCTGACAGGGCCAATGAGCAGTTCTTC
NA	TRBD2	TRBV19	TRBJ2-5	CASSILTSGRKETQYF	TGTGCCAGTAGTATACTGACTAGCGGGAGGAAGGAGACCCAGTACTTC
NA	TRBD1	TRBV2	TRBJ2-1	CASSETTGEYNEQFF	TGTGCCAGCAGTGAAACAACAGGGGAATACAATGAGCAGTTCTTC
NA	TRBD2	TRBV5-5	TRBJ2-7	CASSSGGLAGLLSYEQYF	TGTGCCAGCAGCTCGGGGGGACTAGCGGGGTTACTCTCCTACGAGCAGTACTTC
NA	TRBD1	TRBV15	TRBJ2-5	CATSIPGGGETQYF	TGTGCCACCAGCATCCCAGGGGGCGGTGAGACCCAGTACTTC
once	NA	TRBV9	TRBJ2-3	CASSPLWRSNTDTQYF	TGTGCCAGCAGCCCGCTCTGGCGGTCCAACACAGATACGCAGTATTTT
NA	TRBD1	TRBV27	TRBJ2-1	CASSQDRGSYNEQFF	TGTGCCAGCAGCCAGGACAGGGGATCCTACAATGAGCAGTTCTTC
NA	TRBD2	TRBV5-1	TRBJ2-3	CASSLGSGSRGSDTQYF	TGCGCCAGCAGCTTGGGGAGCGGGAGTCGCGGATCAGATACGCAGTATTTT
NA	TRBD2	TRBV18	TRBJ2-3	CASSPRTSSTDTQYF	TGTGCCAGCTCACCCCGGACTAGCAGCACAGATACGCAGTATTTT
NA	NA	TRBV19	TRBJ1-5	CASSIGTPNQPQHF	TGTGCCAGTAGTATCGGGACACCTAATCAGCCCCAGCATTTT
NA	NA	TRBV6-5	TRBJ1-1	CASSYSSGHSEAFF	TGTGCCAGCAGTTACTCTTCAGGGCACTCTGAAGCTTTCTTT
few	NA	TRBV28	TRBJ1-2	CASSLVRERGYTF	TGTGCCAGCAGTTTAGTCCGAGAGAGGGGCTACACCTTC
NA	NA	TRBV30	TRBJ2-1	CAWRTGGADEQFF	TGTGCCTGGAGGACGGGGGGCGCGGATGAGCAGTTCTTC
NA	NA	TRBV27	TRBJ1-6	CASSFYGPNSAAYNSPLHF	TGTGCCAGCAGTTTTTATGGTCCAAATAGTGCCGCCTATAATTCACCCCTCCACTTT